The rows below give T cell receptor beta chains drawn from one sample of a study of blood T cell repertoires in COVID-19. Produced via immunoSEQ multiplex PCR; TCRdb's table is partial and in-frame only. The sample holds a few hundred thousand clones, about 89% seen once. Sequences were obtained from PBMCs or T cells enriched from blood (not recorded which). The receptors stem from a human donor in a cohort exposed to, infected with or recovered from COVID-19 (not recorded which). The donor label of this sample is uncertain. The CDR3 runs from the conserved cysteine through the conserved F or W. Each record gives: V gene, clone size, J gene, D gene, CDR3 DNA, CDR3 protein. D genes are given only for firm matches. The size of a clone is reported for some rows only, either as once, few or many, or as a class for expanded clones.

TRBV12-3/TRBV12-4	-	TRBJ1-2	-	TGTGCCAGCAGCTCCATCGGAGGGTATGGCTACACCTTC	CASSSIGGYGYTF
TRBV18	-	TRBJ2-1	TRBD1	TGTGCCAGCTCACCACCGGGACAGGTATACAATGAGCAGTTCTTC	CASSPPGQVYNEQFF
TRBV5-6	-	TRBJ2-1	-	TGTGCCAGCAGCTTCCGACTAGGTTACAATGAGCAGTTCTTC	CASSFRLGYNEQFF
TRBV19	-	TRBJ1-5	-	TGTGCCAGTAGCCACCAGGACAGAGATCAGCCCCAGCATTTT	CASSHQDRDQPQHF
TRBV4-1	-	TRBJ2-1	TRBD1	TGCGCCAGCAGCCAAGAGTGGGACAGGGGATTCGATGAGCAGTTCTTC	CASSQEWDRGFDEQFF
TRBV13	-	TRBJ2-7	TRBD1	TGTGCCAGCAGCAGATACTCGGACAGGGGAAGCTCCTACGAGCAGTACTTC	CASSRYSDRGSSYEQYF
TRBV4-2	few	TRBJ1-1	TRBD1	TGTGCCAGCAGCTTTACCGGGACAGAAGAAGCTTTCTTT	CASSFTGTEEAFF
TRBV7-9	-	TRBJ2-3	TRBD2	TGTGCCAGCAGCCTCCTGGGCGGGGGGCGGGCAGATACGCAGTATTTT	CASSLLGGGRADTQYF
TRBV29-1	-	TRBJ1-5	-	TGCAGCGTTGGGGGGGGAAACCCCAATCAGCCCCAGCATTTT	CSVGGGNPNQPQHF
TRBV30	-	TRBJ2-1	-	TGTGCCTGGGCTAGGGGAGGATACAATGAGCAGTTCTTC	CAWARGGYNEQFF
TRBV7-8	-	TRBJ1-1	-	TGTGCCAGCAGCTTAAGGCGGAGGAACACTGAAGCTTTCTTT	CASSLRRRNTEAFF
TRBV6-2/TRBV6-3	-	TRBJ1-2	-	TGTGCCAGCAGTATTATTAACTATGGCTACACCTTC	CASSIINYGYTF
TRBV27	once	TRBJ2-5	-	TGTGCCAGCAGCCCACTTGCTGGGAGGACATTTCAAGAGACCCAGTACTTC	CASSPLAGRTFQETQYF
TRBV7-2	-	TRBJ1-3	-	TGTGCCAGCAGCTTAACGTGGGGCTCAGGAAACACCATATATTTT	CASSLTWGSGNTIYF
TRBV10-1	-	TRBJ2-3	TRBD2	TGCGCCAGCAGTCGGTCGGGGGGAGATACGCAGTATTTT	CASSRSGGDTQYF
TRBV19	-	TRBJ1-2	TRBD1	TGTGCCAGTAGTATCGGACAGGGGGCGCAGGATGGCTACACCTTC	CASSIGQGAQDGYTF
TRBV19	-	TRBJ2-1	-	TGTGCCAGTAGTATAAGAGGGGGGGCAGGCAATGAGCAGTTCTTC	CASSIRGGAGNEQFF
TRBV11-2	-	TRBJ2-2	-	TGTGCCAGCAGCTCCCGGCAATGGGGCGACACCGGGGAGCTGTTTTTT	CASSSRQWGDTGELFF
TRBV18	-	TRBJ1-1	TRBD1	TGTGCCAGCTCAGTCAGGGGGGACACTGAAGCTTTCTTT	CASSVRGDTEAFF
TRBV27	-	TRBJ2-1	TRBD2	TGTGCCAGCCAGGCCACATTAGCGGGGGGCCCATACAATGAGCAGTTCTTC	CASQATLAGGPYNEQFF
TRBV7-3	-	TRBJ2-1	-	TGTGCCAGCAGCTTATTCGAGGGGGTGGCCTACAATGAGCAGTTCTTC	CASSLFEGVAYNEQFF
TRBV12-3/TRBV12-4	-	TRBJ1-6	TRBD1	TGTGCCAGCAGTGACAGGGCCTATTCACCCCTCCACTTT	CASSDRAYSPLHF
TRBV2	-	TRBJ1-3	TRBD1	TGTGCCAGCAGTTCGGGACAGGGGAACACCATATATTTT	CASSSGQGNTIYF
TRBV7-9	-	TRBJ1-6	-	TGTGCCAGCAGCTTAGTTCGGGATAATTCACCCCTCCACTTT	CASSLVRDNSPLHF
TRBV5-6	-	TRBJ2-2	TRBD1	TGTGCCAGCAGCCCCGGGACAGGGGAAGCCGGGGAGCTGTTTTTT	CASSPGTGEAGELFF
TRBV14	-	TRBJ1-1	-	TGTGCCAGCAGCCAAGTCATCTGGGGGCCTCCCCTGGGGACTGAAGCTTTCTTT	CASSQVIWGPPLGTEAFF
TRBV9	few	TRBJ1-2	-	TGTGCCAGCAGCGTATCAGGGAAAAACTATGGCTACACCTTC	CASSVSGKNYGYTF
TRBV7-9	-	TRBJ1-1	TRBD1	TGTGCCAGCAGCGAAGATATAGGACAGGGCGGAGCTTTCTTT	CASSEDIGQGGAFF
TRBV5-6	-	TRBJ2-7	TRBD2	TGTGCCAGCAGCCTGGCGCGGGAGTTCTACGAGCAGTACTTC	CASSLAREFYEQYF
TRBV6-5	-	TRBJ1-2	-	TGTGCCAGCAGTCCTGGGGCAGCTCCCTACACCTTC	CASSPGAAPYTF
TRBV7-9	-	TRBJ1-2	-	TGTGCCAGTACAGGGTCTAACTATGGCTACACCTTC	CASTGSNYGYTF
TRBV5-8	-	TRBJ1-6	-	TGTGCCAGCAGTTTGAGCAGGGGACACCAGAATTCACCCCTCCACTTT	CASSLSRGHQNSPLHF
TRBV24-1	once	TRBJ2-1	TRBD2	TGTGCCACCAGTGATTTGCGGCTAGCGGGGGGTACCAATGAGCAGTTCTTC	CATSDLRLAGGTNEQFF
TRBV19	once	TRBJ2-3	TRBD2	TGTGCCAGTAGTATCCCGGCGGGGGGGCGGGGAGATACGCAGTATTTT	CASSIPAGGRGDTQYF
TRBV13	-	TRBJ2-5	TRBD2	TGTGCCAGCACTTTAGCGGGGTATCAAGAGACCCAGTACTTC	CASTLAGYQETQYF
TRBV28	few	TRBJ1-5	-	TGTGCCAGCAGGCAGAACAATCAGCCCCAGCATTTT	CASRQNNQPQHF
TRBV7-3	-	TRBJ2-2	-	TGTGCCAGCAGCTTAACGGGAGTTAACACCGGGGAGCTGTTTTTT	CASSLTGVNTGELFF
TRBV19	once	TRBJ2-3	TRBD1	TGTGCCAGTAGTGCGGACAGGGCAGATACGCAGTATTTT	CASSADRADTQYF
TRBV6-5	once	TRBJ1-1	-	TGTGCCAGCAGTTACTCGAGGTGGGACACTGAAGCTTTCTTT	CASSYSRWDTEAFF
TRBV5-4	-	TRBJ2-3	-	TGTGCCAGCAGCTCCCCCAGAGATACGCAGTATTTT	CASSSPRDTQYF
TRBV11-2	once	TRBJ2-7	-	TGTGCCAGCAGCTTAATCCGGGACACCTTCTACGAGCAGTACTTC	CASSLIRDTFYEQYF
TRBV18	-	TRBJ1-2	TRBD1	TGTGCCAGCTCTCGGGACAGGAACTATGGCTACACCTTC	CASSRDRNYGYTF
TRBV30	-	TRBJ1-6	TRBD1	TGTGCCTGCGGGACAGGGGCTTTCCCGAGCTCCTATAATTCACCCCTCCACTTT	CACGTGAFPSSYNSPLHF
TRBV11-3	-	TRBJ2-3	TRBD2	TGTGCCAGCAGCCCCGGACTAGCGGGGGATACGCAGTATTTT	CASSPGLAGDTQYF
TRBV21-1	-	TRBJ1-5	-	TGTGCCAGCAGCAAACCCAGGGGTCGGGGGGGGAGCAATCAGCCCCAGCATTTT	CASSKPRGRGGSNQPQHF
TRBV24-1	-	TRBJ1-2	TRBD1	TGTGCCACCAGTGATTTTGGGCAGGGGGGCGCCTATGGCTACACCTTC	CATSDFGQGGAYGYTF
TRBV5-1	-	TRBJ2-7	TRBD1	TGCGCCAGCAGCTTGTCGAGGACAGGGAATTACGAGCAGTACTTC	CASSLSRTGNYEQYF
TRBV5-5	-	TRBJ2-7	-	TGTGCCAGCAGTCAAACAGACTACGAGCAGTACTTC	CASSQTDYEQYF
TRBV2	-	TRBJ2-7	-	TGTGCCAGCAGGATGCGGTGGAGGGGGCGAGGTTCTTCCTACGAGCAGTACTTC	CASRMRWRGRGSSYEQYF
TRBV9	-	TRBJ2-7	-	TGTGCCAGCAGCGTAGCCAGCGGACCCTACGAGCAGTACTTC	CASSVASGPYEQYF
TRBV7-9	-	TRBJ1-2	TRBD1	TGTGCCAGCAGCTTACAAAGGGGGCGCGTGAATGGCTACACCTTC	CASSLQRGRVNGYTF
TRBV6-5	once	TRBJ1-3	-	TGTGCCAGCGCCCTTGCAAGGGGCGATGGAAACACCATATATTTT	CASALARGDGNTIYF
TRBV11-2	-	TRBJ2-5	TRBD1	TGTGCCAGCAGCTCGAGGACAGGGTTCTGGGAGACCCAGTACTTC	CASSSRTGFWETQYF
TRBV30	-	TRBJ1-2	TRBD1	TGTGCCTGGAGTGCGACCGGGACAGGGAGTTGGGATGGCTACACCTTC	CAWSATGTGSWDGYTF
TRBV6-5	once	TRBJ2-7	TRBD1	TGTGCCAGCACCAGACAGGGGGCTCAAGCTTACGAGCAGTACTTC	CASTRQGAQAYEQYF
TRBV7-7	-	TRBJ2-3	TRBD1	TGTGCCAGCAGCTTAGGGACAGGGTCGAGCACAGATACGCAGTATTTT	CASSLGTGSSTDTQYF
TRBV15	-	TRBJ2-5	-	TGTGCCACCAGCAGAGATCTGGCGGAGCAAGAGACCCAGTACTTC	CATSRDLAEQETQYF
TRBV9	-	TRBJ2-2	TRBD2	TGTGCCAGCAGGGACGGCGGGGGGCCGGGGGCCGGGGAGCTGTTTTTT	CASRDGGGPGAGELFF
TRBV2	few	TRBJ2-3	-	TGTGCCAGTCAAGTGGCTAGTAGCACAGATACGCAGTATTTT	CASQVASSTDTQYF
TRBV7-3	-	TRBJ2-2	TRBD1	TGTGCCAGCAGTTCGGACAGGGCGAACACCGGGGAGCTGTTTTTT	CASSSDRANTGELFF